The text below deals with one TCR beta chain. Measured with immunoSEQ multiplex PCR; TCRdb has only the in-frame clones, and not every one. The table has under 250,000 clones, about 90% seen once. Germline-derived CDR1 and CDR2 are SGHTA and FQGTGA. This CDR3 region has 15 residues. Trimming at V came to 2 bases and at J to 10 bases, leaving 7 bases not matched to a gene. This entry is derived from a study of blood T cell repertoires in COVID-19. About the research overall: Some COVID-19 samples were acute and others convalescent; all came from the United States, Italy and Spain.

Enrolment of Seattle patients took place during active infection, and they were followed longitudinally. The chain couples TRBV7-3 to TRBJ1-6; 8 bases are shared with TRBD1. The sequencing input was peripheral blood. The clonotype comes from a man aged 30 to 45 with COVID-19, enrolled during active disease. CDR3: CASSLDRGGRSPLHF. CDR3 nucleotides: TGTGCCAGCAGCTTAGACAGGGGAGGCCGATCACCCCTCCACTTT.